Below are 20 T cell receptor beta chains sequenced from a single sample in a study of early T cells in non-severe SARS-CoV-2 infection. TCRdb called the 5' RACE reads again in MiXCR, with one record for every CDR3 protein. Here the sample spans approximately 63,000 distinct CDR3 sequences, 5.9% being singletons. Sequenced here: whole blood, sampled at baseline. The source of these receptors is an adult who was a healthcare worker with PCR-confirmed SARS-CoV-2 infection or an uninfected control (not recorded which).

The CDR3 DNA is TGCAGTGCCCCTAGACCCCCAGCAGATACGCAGTATTTT. This gives the protein CSAPRPPADTQYF. V usage is TRBV20-1 and J usage is TRBJ2-3; no definite D call. With 6 bases removed from V and 4 bases from J, the gap between germline ends came to 14 bases. The CDR3 sequence is 13 residues long. Per germline, CDR1 DFQATT and CDR2 SNEGSKA (reference sequence).

Many counts were recorded for this clonotype. The chain is built from TRBV5-1 and TRBJ1-1, with D perhaps matching TRBD1 (5 bases). CDR1 and CDR2 from the germline V gene are SGHRS and YFSETQ. The ends were cut back, 4 bases at V and 0 bases at J, with 19 bases in the middle. This CDR3 region has 17 residues. CDR3 sequence reads: CASSRPSEGIMNTEAFF. The DNA of the CDR3 is TGCGCCAGCAGCCGCCCCTCTGAGGGGATAATGAACACTGAAGCTTTCTTT.

The table lists this clonotype with many counts. J is TRBJ2-7 and V is TRBV14, with 7 nucleotides matching TRBD1. Losses at the gene ends were 2 bases for V and 0 bases for J; bases not matched to a gene: 10. Germline V gene lookup returns CDR1 SGHDN and CDR2 FVKESK. This CDR3 spans 17 amino acids. CDR3 protein: CASSQRWWGQSSYEQYF. The CDR3 DNA reads as TGTGCCAGCAGCCAAAGATGGTGGGGACAGAGCTCCTACGAGCAGTACTTC.

This clonotype was observed at least ten times. This chain joins TRBV5-1 and TRBJ1-6; 7 bases are shared with TRBD1. Germline V CDR1 and CDR2: SGHRS, YFSETQ. Trimming cost V 0 bases and J 14 bases; bases outside gene matches: 5. The CDR3 length is 13 residues. DNA for the CDR3: TGCGCCAGCAGCTTGGGGGACAGTTGGGCCCTCCACTTT. Translating it yields CASSLGDSWALHF.

This clonotype came up a few times. The CDR3 nucleotides read TGTGCCTGGAGTGGACAGTTTAATCAGCCCCAGCATTTT. As protein: CAWSGQFNQPQHF. The chain employs TRBV30 and TRBJ1-5; D is perhaps TRBD1 (5 bases). This CDR3 is built from 13 residues. Germline V CDR1 and CDR2: GTSNPN, SVGIG (reference sequence). Trimming removed 1 base at V and 4 bases at J, with 8 bases between.

This clonotype was seen ten or more times. The CDR3 coding sequence is TGTGCCAGCAGCTCCACCCTTCTCCTGCCAGGGTGGACCGGGGAGCTGTTTTTT. It yields the protein CASSSTLLLPGWTGELFF. The V and J genes are TRBV7-6 and TRBJ2-2; D possibly corresponds to TRBD1 (5 bases). V was trimmed by 4 bases and J by 5 bases, leaving 23 bases between them. The germline CDR1 and CDR2 sequences are SGHVS and FNYEAQ. The CDR3 length is 18 residues. Full variable domain (remainder filled in from reference TRBV7-6 and TRBJ2-2): GAGVSQSPRYKVTKRGQDVALRCDPISGHVSLYWYRQALGQGPEFLTYFNYEAQQDKSGLPNDRFSAERPEGSISTLTIQRTEQRDSAMYRCASSSTLLLPGWTGELFFGEGSRLTVL.

This clonotype was observed many times. The chain combines TRBV12-3 or TRBV12-4 with TRBJ1-2; possible D gene TRBD1, 6 bases. With 3 bases removed from V and 8 bases from J, the gap between germline ends came to 16 bases. The CDR3 contains 14 residues. The CDR3 bases are TGTGCCAGCAGTTTGGGGGGGCGGAGAGGAGGCTACACCTTC. Protein product: CASSLGGRRGGYTF.

This clonotype was recorded at least ten times. This sequence joins TRBV18 and TRBJ2-1; 7 bases fit TRBD2. The V gene's germline CDR1 is KGHSH and CDR2 LQKENI. The CDR3 covers 15 residues. J gave up 3 bases and V 3 bases, and 5 bases lay outside the gene matches. The CDR3: CASSPSRDYYNEQFF. In nucleotides, the CDR3 is TGTGCCAGCTCACCCTCGCGGGACTACTACAATGAGCAGTTCTTC.

This clonotype came up many times. The chain carries TRBV6-6 and TRBJ2-7, with TRBD1 matching 9 bases. CDR3 length equals 14 residues. Trimming took 2 bases from V and 6 from J; bases not matched to a gene: 5. Germline V gene data show CDR1 as MNHNY and CDR2 as SVGAGI (reference sequence). The CDR3 sequence is CASSYNGQGIEQYF. CDR3 DNA: TGTGCCAGCAGTTACAACGGACAGGGGATCGAGCAGTACTTC.

The CDR3 sequence is CASSLRLADPSYEQYF. CDR3 bases: TGTGCCAGCAGTTTAAGGCTAGCGGACCCCTCCTACGAGCAGTACTTC. The chain recombines TRBV28 with TRBJ2-7, with 7 bases fitting TRBD2. Germline values: CDR1 MDHEN, CDR2 SYDVKM. The CDR3 is 16 residues long. Trimming removed 2 bases from V and 0 bases from J; junction bases left unmatched: 7.

This chain connects TRBV6-2 or TRBV6-3 to TRBJ2-3, with a weak D call TRBD2 (6 bases). The ends were cut back, 6 bases at V and 3 bases at J, with 16 bases in the middle. CDR1 MNHEY and CDR2 SVGEGT come from the germline V gene. The CDR3 covers 15 residues. In nucleotides, the CDR3 is TGTGCCAGCAGCCGAGGTACGGGAGAGACAGATACGCAGTATTTT. Encoded protein: CASSRGTGETDTQYF.

A few counts support this clonotype. The chain joins TRBV21-1 to TRBJ1-6; TRBD1 was called by the table and not checked on the DNA. TRBV21-1 is a documented pseudogene. The CDR3 loop spans 16 amino acids. This CDR3 reads CASSKGQGAGNSPLHF. The CDR3 bases are TGTGCCAGCAGCAAAGGACAGGGGGCGGGCAATTCACCCCTCCACTTT.

This chain links TRBV27 with TRBJ2-7; 8 bases map to TRBD2. The V segment lost 4 bases and the J segment 3 bases; nucleotides outside the gene matches: 8. CDR3 length: 15 residues. CDR1 is MNHEY and CDR2 is SMNVEV in the germline V gene (reference sequence). This chain's CDR3 is CASSSHFAGGYEQYF. In DNA, the CDR3 is TGTGCCAGCAGTTCCCACTTTGCGGGAGGCTACGAGCAGTACTTC.

This clonotype was detected many times. The J gene is TRBJ1-5, the V gene TRBV19, with unresolved D. This CDR3 has 13 residues. Trimming cost V 6 bases and J 2 bases, with 8 bases left between them. Germline V gene sequence: CDR1 LNHDA, CDR2 SQIVND (reference sequence). The CDR3 loop reads CASSGGRNQPQHF. CDR3 bases: TGTGCCAGTAGCGGAGGGCGCAATCAGCCCCAGCATTTT.

The CDR3: CATSRDRAGLAQYF. The CDR3 nucleotides read TGTGCCACCAGCAGGGACCGGGCGGGGCTTGCGCAGTACTTC. The J gene is TRBJ2-7, the V gene TRBV15; tentative D call: TRBD2 (6 bases). Germline values: CDR1 LNHNV, CDR2 YYDKDF (reference sequence). V was pared by 3 bases and J by 9 bases, with 18 bases between. The CDR3 contains 14 residues.

This clonotype was recorded at least ten times. CDR3 in DNA: TGTGCCAGCAGTTCTCTAGGGGCAGGGGGGAAAGAGACCCAGTACTTC. The encoded protein is CASSSLGAGGKETQYF. The chain recombines TRBV28 with TRBJ2-5; TRBD1 might be the D (7 bases). V was pared by 4 bases and J by 3 bases, with 18 bases between. The CDR3 runs to 16 residues. The germline gives CDR1 MDHEN, CDR2 SYDVKM.

This clonotype was seen a few times. The chain recombines TRBV7-3 with TRBJ2-3, with 11 positions matching TRBD2. Germline V gene lookup returns CDR1 SGHTA and CDR2 FQGTGA. This CDR3 contains 16 residues. V lost 5 bases and J lost 2; bases outside the gene matches: 6. In DNA form, the CDR3 reads TGTGCCAGCAGCCCAGGGACTAGCGGAACCACAGATACGCAGTATTTT. Its translation: CASSPGTSGTTDTQYF.

With regard to this clonotype: Possible read error: a much larger clone is one base away. The J gene is TRBJ1-6, the V gene TRBV7-2; 8 bases line up with TRBD1. Germline V lookup: CDR1 SGHTA, CDR2 FQGNSA. The CDR3 runs to 15 residues. The CDR3 DNA follows: TGTGCCAGCCGCTTAGCTGCGACAGGGGATTCACCCCTCCACTTT. Encoded protein: CASRLAATGDSPLHF. The whole variable domain, remainder taken from reference TRBV7-2 and TRBJ1-6, is GAGVSQSPSNKVTEKGKDVELRCDPISGHTALYWYRQSLGQGLEFLIYFQGNSAPDKSGLPSDRFSAERTGGSVSTLTIQRTQQEDSAVYLCASRLAATGDSPLHFGNGTRLTVT.

This chain uses TRBV7-8 with TRBJ2-5; no clear D. V was pared by 3 bases and J by 1 base, with 9 bases between. The CDR3 contains 14 residues. Germline CDR1 SGHVS, CDR2 FQNEAQ. The CDR3 is CASSFWLFQETQYF. CDR3 sequence (DNA): TGTGCCAGCAGCTTTTGGCTCTTCCAAGAGACCCAGTACTTC.

The chain is built from TRBV27 and TRBJ1-2; TRBD1 is a possible D gene (5 bases). The germline V and J ends were trimmed by 4 bases and 2 bases, with 11 bases remaining between them. Per the germline V gene, CDR1 is MNHEY and CDR2 is SMNVEV (reference sequence). The CDR3 runs to 14 residues. CDR3: CASSSRAANYGYTF. CDR3 in DNA: TGTGCCAGCAGTTCCAGGGCTGCGAACTATGGCTACACCTTC.